This record concerns one T cell receptor beta chain sequence. It lacks a known antigen. No clone much larger than this one lies a single base away; base qualities are absent. These data come from a study of CD8 T cells in Susac syndrome (dated by TCRdb to 2018 to 2020). Regarding the research as a whole: Whether CD8+ T cell activation and differentiation in Susac syndrome was antigen driven was tested using repertoire sequencing. Beyond this particular receptor, the publication reports: The study acknowledged that relatively few individuals were included in the TCR sequencing and HLA analysis.

High-throughput TCR beta sequencing profiled peripheral blood CD8+ and CD4+ T cells from healthy donors, Susac syndrome patients and multiple sclerosis patients. Healthy donors were included as age- and sex-matched controls. Bulk CD8+ and CD4+ T cells were purified magnetically by negative isolation, whereas CD8+ TEMRA cells were enriched by FACS. Blood was drawn into EDTA tubes, processed within 24 hours, and PBMCs were isolated by density gradient centrifugation. PBMCs intended for TCR sequencing were frozen in liquid nitrogen and were later thawed in a 37 degrees C water bath. A purity of at least 90% was achieved for sorted or isolated CD4+, CD8+ and CD8+ TEMRA cells. RNA was extracted using the RNeasy kit, and about 0.5 to 1 ug of the RNA was reverse transcribed with random hexamers. The immunoSEQ multiplex PCR assay, covering 54 Vbeta and 13 Jbeta segments, was used to amplify TCR beta CDR3 regions. Bias from PCR amplification was corrected by using a synthetic template baseline for primer optimization and for computational correction. Turning to the authors' computational methods: Reads were annotated to V, D and J genes according to IMGT and were analyzed with immunoSEQ Analyzer, with only productive sequences retained. To calculate clonality, Shannon entropy was normalized by log2 of the number of productive unique sequences and then subtracted from one. Public and private clones were assessed among the 100 most prevalent clones of each patient and control. Clones were defined as Susac-specific when absent from the healthy and MS cohorts, from about 1,100 published viral clones and from other ImmuneACCESS disease sequences. Clones were called with MiXCR by TCRdb after fastp trimmed the public reads at Q25, and only in-frame beta chains were retained. All rows with the same CDR3 protein become a single entry with the most common DNA and genes. These V and J calls originate from TCRdb's pipeline instead of the authors' own analysis. The sample table contains some 180,000 distinct CDR3 sequences; only one count was recorded for over 85% of them. 0.1% of the sample comes from the top ten.

According to the germline V gene, CDR1 reads SGHRS and CDR2 reads YFSETQ. Taken from cysteine to phenylalanine, the CDR3 has 14 residues. Just CDR3 DNA is preserved here, 42 bases in frame from base 1. Trimming at the junction amounts to 1 base on V and 6 bases on J, and the germline ends lie 14 bases apart. The TCR originated in a human donor in good health. Sequenced material: CD4+ T cells from PBMCs. This sequence uses TRBV5-1 and TRBJ2-7; TRBD2 is a weak D gene call, 6 bases matching. The CDR3 region has the sequence CASSLYLGGGEQYF. The bases read TGCGCCAGCAGCTTGTATCTCGGGGGTGGCGAGCAGTACTTC. The full variable domain, with segments outside the CDR3 supplied by the reference TRBV5-1 and TRBJ2-7 proteins, appears as KAGVTQTPRYLIKTRGQQVTLSCSPISGHRSVSWYQQTPGQGLQFLFEYFSETQRNKGNFPGRFSGRQFSNSRSEMNVSTLELGDSALYLCASSLYLGGGEQYFGPGTRLTVT.